This T cell receptor (beta chain) was found in a study of blood T cell repertoires in COVID-19. As originally analysed: Nucleated cell counts were estimated from reference gene primer amplification. Some clones are missing from TCRdb's copy, which holds only in-frame ones; the method was immunoSEQ multiplex PCR. V, J and clone size are taken as reported in that table, and D and trimming were inferred from the DNA itself. This table has 110,000 to 150,000 clones, about 80% appearing once. This clone appeared a single time. V was clipped by 4 bases and J by 1 base, with 11 bases between them. The CDR3 runs 14 residues. Germline CDR1 and CDR2: LGHDT and YNNKEL (reference sequence).

Sequenced input: peripheral blood. The V and J genes are TRBV3-1 (or the pseudogene TRBV3-2) and TRBJ2-7; D is possibly TRBD2 (6 bases). This clonotype was sampled from a man aged 65-85 years who had recovered from COVID-19. DNA of the CDR3: TGTGCCAGCAGCCTGGGACTTACATCCTACGAGCAGTACTTC. Protein product: CASSLGLTSYEQYF.